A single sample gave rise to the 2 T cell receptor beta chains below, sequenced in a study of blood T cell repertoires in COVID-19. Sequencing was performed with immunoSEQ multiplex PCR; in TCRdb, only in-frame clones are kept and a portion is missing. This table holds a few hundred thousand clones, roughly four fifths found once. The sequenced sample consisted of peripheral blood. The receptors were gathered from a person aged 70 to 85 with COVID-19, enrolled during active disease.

The CDR3 region has the DNA TGTGCCAGCAGTCCCTTGTTTGGCGGGGCAGGGAACACCGGGGAGCTGTTTTTT. Translated: CASSPLFGGAGNTGELFF. The V and J genes are TRBV28 and TRBJ2-2; TRBD2 might be the D (6 bases). Trimming took off 5 bases at V and 1 base at J, with 20 bases between the two ends. The CDR3 extends over 18 amino acids. Germline V CDR1 and CDR2: MDHEN, SYDVKM.

CDR3 protein: CASSPGQGISEAFF. As DNA, the CDR3 is TGTGCCAGCAGCCCGGGACAGGGTATTTCTGAAGCTTTCTTT. This chain links TRBV7-3 with TRBJ1-1, with TRBD1 matching over 9 bases. Germline assignment: CDR1 SGHTA and CDR2 FQGTGA. CDR3 length equals 14 residues. J gave up 6 bases and V 5 bases, and 7 bases lay outside the gene matches.